The 9 T cell receptor beta chains below all came from one sample that was sequenced in a study of blood T cell repertoires in COVID-19. TCRdb keeps only in-frame clones here, not all; method: immunoSEQ multiplex PCR. The profile shows approximately 250,000 clones, roughly 90% of them singletons. Sample: peripheral blood. Every receptor here comes from a woman between 65 and 79 years old with COVID-19, enrolled during active disease.

The gene calls are TRBV6-5 and TRBJ2-7; D possibly corresponds to TRBD1 (5 bases). Trimming shortened V by 4 bases and J by 4 bases, and 14 bases separated the two germline ends. This CDR3 comprises 14 residues. Germline values: CDR1 MNHEY, CDR2 SVGAGI. Here the CDR3 DNA reads TGTGCCAGCAGTTTCGGGCAGGGTGTATACGAGCAGTACTTC. Translated, it gives CASSFGQGVYEQYF.

The chain has TRBV5-1 and TRBJ1-4; TRBD1 aligns across 7 bases. This CDR3 has 15 residues. CDR1 is SGHRS and CDR2 is YFSETQ in the germline V gene. Unmatched junction bases numbered 8, after V lost 4 bases and J lost 5 bases. CDR3 residues: CASSPRDSGNEKLFF. In nucleotides, the CDR3 is TGCGCCAGCAGCCCTCGGGACAGTGGAAATGAAAAACTGTTTTTT.

This clone was found once. This sequence joins TRBV28 and TRBJ1-6; D remains ambiguous. Trimming removed 7 bases at V and 9 bases at J, with 16 bases between. The CDR3 is made up of 14 amino acids. Germline V gene lookup returns CDR1 MDHEN and CDR2 SYDVKM. CDR3 bases: TGTGCCAGCACATGGCAGCCTCGGGGTTCACCCCTCCACTTT. Its translation is CASTWQPRGSPLHF.

V usage is TRBV7-9 and J usage is TRBJ1-1; the match to TRBD1 covers 8 bases. Trimming cost V 5 bases and J 0 bases; bases outside gene matches: 2. Per the germline V gene, CDR1 is SEHNR and CDR2 is FQNEAQ (reference sequence). This CDR3 comprises 14 residues. The CDR3 spells CASSRTGLNTEAFF. CDR3 coding DNA: TGTGCCAGCAGCCGGACAGGGTTGAACACTGAAGCTTTCTTT.

The V gene is TRBV28, the J gene TRBJ1-2, with unresolved D. The CDR3 is 13 amino acids. Germline CDR1 reads MDHEN; CDR2 reads SYDVKM. V was clipped by 9 bases and J by 5 bases, with 16 bases between them. The CDR3 region has the DNA TGTGCCAGTAAACCGGCGGTGACTTATGGCTACACCTTC. It translates to CASKPAVTYGYTF.

This sequence joins TRBV4-2 and TRBJ2-5; 8 bases map to TRBD2. V was pared by 2 bases and J by 4 bases, with 0 bases of the junction left unmatched. Germline V gene sequence: CDR1 LGHNA, CDR2 YNFKEQ. There are 13 residues in the CDR3. This chain's CDR3 is CASSQTSGETQYF. CDR3 coding DNA: TGTGCCAGCAGCCAAACTAGCGGAGAGACCCAGTACTTC.

This sequence joins TRBV25-1 and TRBJ2-2; the D is unclear. Trimming removed 2 bases from V and 0 bases from J, with 10 bases in between. The CDR3 runs 16 residues. The germline gives CDR1 MGHDK, CDR2 SYGVNS. In DNA, the CDR3 is TGTGCCAGCAGTGAAACAGCAATTGCGAACACCGGGGAGCTGTTTTTT. It yields the protein CASSETAIANTGELFF.

V is TRBV5-4 and J is TRBJ1-2; weak D call: TRBD1 (5 bases). The CDR3 contains 13 residues. Looked up from germline, CDR1 is SGHNT and CDR2 is YYREEE (reference sequence). The ends were cut back, 0 bases at V and 7 bases at J, with 10 bases in the middle. The CDR3 DNA reads TGTGCCAGCAGCTTGGCAGGGTCTAGTGGCTACACCTTC. It specifies CASSLAGSSGYTF.

The chain has TRBV5-1 and TRBJ2-5, with D possibly TRBD1 on 5 matching bases. Trimming removed 4 bases from V and 7 bases from J, with 14 bases in between. Germline CDR1 and CDR2: SGHRS and YFSETQ. This CDR3 spans 13 amino acids. The CDR3 is CASSIDSSGTQYF. The CDR3 DNA sequence: TGCGCCAGCAGCATAGACAGTTCAGGGACCCAGTACTTC.